The 27 T cell receptor beta chains given below trace back to one sample, sequenced in a study of blood T cell repertoires in COVID-19 (dated by TCRdb to the early 2020s). Library construction relied on the immunoSEQ multiplex PCR assay. The table was pulled from immuneACCESS by TCRdb, which kept in-frame rearrangements only. Such tables lose some clones; where checked, under half of the loss comes from unresolved V genes, and the rest has no known cause. In this sample the table shows 200,000 or so clones, more than 85% of which occur a single time. The top ten clones comprise approximately 2.1% of the sample. Specimen: peripheral blood. Receptors were obtained from a man between 65 and 79 years old with active or convalescent COVID-19.

The chain's CDR3 is CASSPDRARAQETQYF. DNA for the CDR3: TGTGCCAGCAGCCCGGACAGGGCGCGGGCCCAAGAGACCCAGTACTTC. The gene calls are TRBV5-6 and TRBJ2-5; 8 positions match TRBD1. Germline trimming cut 4 bases from V and 1 base from J; bases unmatched to any gene: 9. Germline assignment: CDR1 SGHDT and CDR2 YYEEEE. CDR3 size: 16 residues.

This sequence joins TRBV7-2 and TRBJ2-7; TRBD1 might be the D (6 bases). The CDR3 has 18 amino acids. The germline gives CDR1 SGHTA, CDR2 FQGNSA. V lost 1 base, J lost 7 bases, and 26 bases lay in between. The CDR3: CASSLDLRRGLLLREQYF. CDR3 in DNA: TGTGCCAGCAGCTTAGATCTACGCAGGGGCCTCCTCCTACGAGAGCAGTACTTC.

The chain joins TRBV5-4 to TRBJ2-2, with D possibly TRBD2 on 6 matching bases. CDR1 and CDR2 from the germline V gene are SGHNT and YYREEE (reference sequence). The CDR3 is 15 residues long. V lost 4 bases and J 0 bases, leaving 10 bases between the germline ends. CDR3 residues: CASSPGTSNTGELFF. Written as DNA, the CDR3 is TGTGCCAGCAGCCCCGGGACTTCGAACACCGGGGAGCTGTTTTTT.

The chain employs TRBV4-2 and TRBJ2-7, with 7 nucleotides matching TRBD1. The CDR3 is made up of 17 amino acids. The germline V gene encodes CDR1 LGHNA and CDR2 YNFKEQ. V lost 0 bases, J lost 4 bases, and 12 bases stayed unmatched. In DNA, the CDR3 is TGTGCCAGCAGCCAAGATCGGACAGGTCCTCTCCCTTACGAGCAGTACTTC. Translating gives CASSQDRTGPLPYEQYF.

The rearrangement joins TRBV5-3 to TRBJ2-1, with a possible D match to TRBD1 (5 bases). TRBV5-3 is labeled an ORF, and its function is uncertain. Trimming removed 2 bases at V and 10 bases at J, with 19 bases between. The CDR3 consists of 15 residues. The DNA for the CDR3 is TGTGCCAGAAGCTTTTCAACAGGTGCGGACCCGGAGCAGTTCTTC. Protein product: CARSFSTGADPEQFF.

V and J are TRBV7-2 and TRBJ2-3; D is unresolved. The germline V gene has CDR1 SGHTA and CDR2 FQGNSA. The V and J ends lost 8 bases and 0 bases respectively, with 9 bases between them. The CDR3 consists of 13 residues. CDR3 region: CASSTPSTDTQYF. CDR3 coding DNA: TGTGCCAGCTCGACACCTAGCACAGATACGCAGTATTTT. The complete variable domain, with remaining parts taken from reference TRBV7-2 and TRBJ2-3, reads GAGVSQSPSNKVTEKGKDVELRCDPISGHTALYWYRQSLGQGLEFLIYFQGNSAPDKSGLPSDRFSAERTGGSVSTLTIQRTQQEDSAVYLCASSTPSTDTQYFGPGTRLTVL.

In this sample, this clone turned up once. This chain links TRBV14 with TRBJ1-1; D gene ambiguous. Germline CDR1 is SGHDN and CDR2 is FVKESK. V was clipped by 0 bases and J by 8 bases, with 10 bases between them. The CDR3 loop spans 13 amino acids. The CDR3 here is CASSQDLDREAFF. In nucleotides, the CDR3 is TGTGCCAGCAGCCAAGACCTAGATAGAGAAGCTTTCTTT.

The chain uses TRBV5-1 and TRBJ2-5; maybe TRBD1 (6 bases). Trimming took 4 bases from V and 1 from J, leaving 11 bases between them. This CDR3 is built from 14 residues. Per the germline V gene, CDR1 is SGHRS and CDR2 is YFSETQ. The CDR3: CASSPGTFQETQYF. The CDR3 DNA is TGCGCCAGCAGCCCCGGGACATTCCAAGAGACCCAGTACTTC.

This rearrangement joins TRBV28 to TRBJ1-2; D perhaps matches TRBD1 (6 bases). Germline V gives CDR1 MDHEN, CDR2 SYDVKM. V dropped 4 bases and J dropped 4 bases, with 10 bases sitting between them. This CDR3 spans 13 amino acids. In DNA form, the CDR3 reads TGTGCCAGCAGTTGGGGGGGGGCCTATGGCTACACCTTC. Protein product: CASSWGGAYGYTF.

The chain recombines TRBV11-3 with TRBJ1-1; D might be TRBD1 (6 bases). The germline V gene encodes CDR1 SGHNT and CDR2 YENEEA. Trimming pared 3 bases from V and 7 bases from J, leaving 12 bases between. This CDR3 comprises 13 residues. The DNA for the CDR3 is TGTGCCAGCAGCTTGACCAGGACAGATGAAGCTTTCTTT. Its translation: CASSLTRTDEAFF.

This clone is a singleton in its sample. The V gene is TRBV6-5, the J gene TRBJ2-7, with 8 bases identical to TRBD1. With V trimmed by 5 bases and J by 2 bases, 8 bases remained unmatched. This CDR3 has 15 residues. Germline loops: CDR1 MNHEY, CDR2 SVGAGI. For the CDR3, the DNA is TGTGCCAGCAGTCTACACGACAGGGGACCCTACGAGCAGTACTTC. It yields the protein CASSLHDRGPYEQYF.

The J gene is TRBJ2-7, the V gene TRBV7-9, with D unclear. The germline V and J ends were trimmed by 5 bases and 2 bases, with 13 bases remaining between them. The CDR3 is 14 amino acids. The germline gives CDR1 SEHNR, CDR2 FQNEAQ (reference sequence). CDR3: CASSPPTRTYEQYF. The CDR3 bases are TGTGCCAGCAGCCCCCCCACACGCACCTACGAGCAGTACTTC.

The chain joins TRBV28 to TRBJ1-6; 10 positions agree with TRBD1. CDR1 and CDR2 (germline): MDHEN, SYDVKM. V lost 7 bases and J lost 9; bases outside the gene matches: 9. This CDR3 contains 15 residues. CDR3 residues: CASTIFGTGVSPLHF. The CDR3 coding sequence is TGTGCCAGCACTATATTCGGGACAGGGGTTTCACCCCTCCACTTT.

The chain joins TRBV7-2 to TRBJ2-7, with unresolved D. Trimming pared 5 bases from V and 0 bases from J, leaving 14 bases between. CDR1 is SGHTA, CDR2 FQGNSA, per germline. The length of the CDR3 is 15 residues. Here the CDR3 reads CASSPRRWSSYEQYF. DNA for the CDR3: TGTGCCAGCAGCCCGCGACGCTGGAGCTCCTACGAGCAGTACTTC.

The CDR3 loop is CASREQGGGQPQHF. The CDR3 DNA is TGTGCCAGTAGAGAACAGGGCGGTGGGCAGCCCCAGCATTTT. The chain joins TRBV19 to TRBJ1-5, with TRBD1 as a possible D gene (6 bases). V was trimmed by 6 bases and J by 7 bases, leaving 16 bases between them. The CDR3 spans 14 residues. Per germline, CDR1 LNHDA and CDR2 SQIVND (reference sequence).

The chain joins TRBV25-1 to TRBJ1-4, with 7 bases lining up with TRBD1. CDR3 length: 15 amino acids. Germline V CDR1 and CDR2: MGHDK, SYGVNS. The ends lost 6 bases at V and 0 bases at J; junction bases unmatched: 4. Written as DNA, the CDR3 is TGTGCCAGCAGAAGACAGGGTGCAACTAATGAAAAACTGTTTTTT. It codes for CASRRQGATNEKLFF.

This clone was counted once. V is TRBV5-5 and J is TRBJ2-3, with TRBD1 matching 10 bases. CDR3 length: 16 amino acids. Trimming removed 1 base from V and 4 bases from J; junction bases left unmatched: 6. Germline-derived CDR1 and CDR2 are SGHKS and YYEKEE (reference sequence). The CDR3 DNA reads TGTGCCAGCAGCTTGAGTGTCGGACAGGGGGCAGATACGCAGTATTTT. Translation gives CASSLSVGQGADTQYF.

The rearrangement links TRBV7-6 to TRBJ2-5, with TRBD1 as a possible D gene (7 bases). CDR1 and CDR2 (germline): SGHVS, FNYEAQ. This CDR3 region has 15 residues. The germline V and J ends were trimmed by 1 base and 5 bases, with 14 bases remaining between them. The CDR3 DNA reads as TGTGCCAGCAGCTTAGGGAGGGGGCTTGGGGAGACCCAGTACTTC. This codes for CASSLGRGLGETQYF.

The gene calls are TRBV11-3 and TRBJ2-2; D is perhaps TRBD2 (5 bases). Germline loops: CDR1 SGHNT, CDR2 YENEEA. CDR3 size: 14 residues. V was pared by 5 bases and J by 1 base, with 8 bases between. The chain's CDR3 is CASSVRGNTGELFF. DNA for the CDR3: TGTGCCAGCAGCGTCCGGGGGAACACCGGGGAGCTGTTTTTT. Complete variable domain (other parts from reference TRBV11-3 and TRBJ2-2): EAGVVQSPRYKIIEKKQPVAFWCNPISGHNTLYWYLQNLGQGPELLIRYENEEAVDDSQLPKDRFSAERLKGVDSTLKIQPAELGDSAVYLCASSVRGNTGELFFGEGSRLTVL.

Here the CDR3 reads CASSSSGLAGGNEQFF. The CDR3 coding sequence is TGTGCCAGCAGCTCGTCGGGACTAGCGGGAGGCAATGAGCAGTTCTTC. V gene TRBV7-2 combines with J gene TRBJ2-1; TRBD2 agrees at 15 bases. V lost 4 bases and J lost 6; bases outside the gene matches: 4. Per germline, CDR1 SGHTA and CDR2 FQGNSA. This CDR3 comprises 16 residues.

This chain uses TRBV2 with TRBJ1-6; a weak D match, TRBD1 (6 bases). Trimming took off 6 bases at V and 5 bases at J, with 8 bases between the two ends. The V gene's germline CDR1 is SNHLY and CDR2 FYNNEI. This CDR3 has 13 amino acids. The CDR3 DNA follows: TGTGCCAGCAGGGGGGCCAATAATTCACCCCTCCACTTT. Amino acids: CASRGANNSPLHF.

About this clone: The same CDR3 is also encoded by other DNA sequences in this sample. The gene calls are TRBV7-2 and TRBJ1-2, with D maybe TRBD1 (6 bases). This CDR3 is built from 14 residues. Per germline, CDR1 SGHTA and CDR2 FQGNSA. Trimming removed 0 bases at V and 3 bases at J, with 8 bases between. The CDR3 loop is CASSLAQGYYGYTF. The DNA of the CDR3 is TGTGCCAGCAGCTTAGCGCAGGGGTACTATGGCTACACCTTC.

This chain links TRBV28 with TRBJ2-2; 7 bases fit TRBD2. The germline V gene encodes CDR1 MDHEN and CDR2 SYDVKM. This CDR3 region has 16 residues. The V gene end was trimmed by 0 bases and the J gene end by 4 bases; junction bases not matched to a gene: 5. CDR3 coding DNA: TGTGCCAGCAGTTTATGGAGGCGCGGGGGCACCGGGGAGCTGTTTTTT. It codes for CASSLWRRGGTGELFF. The entire variable domain, with the rest obtained from reference TRBV28 and TRBJ2-2, is as follows: DVKVTQSSRYLVKRTGEKVFLECVQDMDHENMFWYRQDPGLGLRLIYFSYDVKMKEKGDIPEGYSVSREKKERFSLILESASTNQTSMYLCASSLWRRGGTGELFFGEGSRLTVL.

V usage is TRBV7-9 and J usage is TRBJ2-7; maybe TRBD1 (6 bases). The CDR3 has 13 residues. V was shortened by 5 bases and J by 3 bases, with 11 bases between the two germline ends. Germline V gene sequence: CDR1 SEHNR, CDR2 FQNEAQ (reference sequence). In DNA form, the CDR3 reads TGTGCCAGCAGCCCTGGGACACACTACGAGCAGTACTTC. Protein: CASSPGTHYEQYF.

This chain joins TRBV20-1 and TRBJ2-7, with a possible D match to TRBD2 (6 bases). The germline CDR1 and CDR2 sequences are DFQATT and SNEGSKA (reference sequence). The length of the CDR3 is 15 residues. The V gene lost 3 bases and the J gene lost 0 bases, with 15 bases spanning the gap. CDR3 amino acids: CSASSGRGSSYEQYF. In DNA, the CDR3 is TGCAGTGCTAGTTCCGGTCGGGGGAGCTCCTACGAGCAGTACTTC.

The V gene is TRBV5-1, the J gene TRBJ1-6; TRBD1 aligns across 7 bases. The CDR3 runs 15 residues. Trimming removed 4 bases from V and 5 bases from J; junction bases left unmatched: 6. CDR1 is SGHRS, CDR2 YFSETQ, per germline. CDR3 sequence reads: CASSVGQTNNSPLHF. The CDR3 region has the DNA TGCGCCAGCAGCGTGGGACAGACAAATAATTCACCCCTCCACTTT.

This sequence joins TRBV15 and TRBJ2-1; maybe TRBD1 (5 bases). The CDR3 has 16 amino acids. V lost 4 bases to trimming and J lost 8 bases, with 21 bases between them. Looked up from germline, CDR1 is LNHNV and CDR2 is YYDKDF (reference sequence). DNA of the CDR3: TGTGCCACCAGCATGCTCAGGGAAGTGCTAGGGGATGAGCAGTTCTTC. Translation gives CATSMLREVLGDEQFF.